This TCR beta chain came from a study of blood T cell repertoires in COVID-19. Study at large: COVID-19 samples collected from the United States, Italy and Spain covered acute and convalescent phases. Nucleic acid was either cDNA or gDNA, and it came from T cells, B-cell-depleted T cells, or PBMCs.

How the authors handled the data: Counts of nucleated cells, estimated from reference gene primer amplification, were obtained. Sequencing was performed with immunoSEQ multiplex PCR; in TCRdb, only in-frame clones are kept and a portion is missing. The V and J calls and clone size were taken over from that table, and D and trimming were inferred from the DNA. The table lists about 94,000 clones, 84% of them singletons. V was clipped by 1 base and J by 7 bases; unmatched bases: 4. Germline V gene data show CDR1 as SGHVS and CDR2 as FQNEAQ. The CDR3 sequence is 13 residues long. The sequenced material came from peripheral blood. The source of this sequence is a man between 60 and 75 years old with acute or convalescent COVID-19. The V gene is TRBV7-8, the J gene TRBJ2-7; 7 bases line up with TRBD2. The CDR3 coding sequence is TGTGCCAGCAGCTTAGTCCCGGGGGGAGAGCAGTACTTC. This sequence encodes CASSLVPGGEQYF.